This passage covers 32 T cell receptor beta chains from one sample sequenced in a study of a mutant IDH1 vaccine in newly diagnosed glioma. Only in-frame clones appear in the TCRdb table, and some are missing; sequencing was by immunoSEQ multiplex PCR. The data contain about 64,000 clones, roughly 74% of them seen just once; the ten biggest clones take up roughly 5%. Regarding time point: week 35, safety follow-up. In the vaccine, a single dose held 300 ug of the mutant IDH1 20-mer peptide, along with topical imiquimod. The antigens of these receptors remain unknown. The sequencing used PBMCs, collected from a glioma patient whose treatment included an IDH1 peptide vaccine. Receptors originate from a man between 45 and 60 years old with glioma.

This chain uses TRBV18 with TRBJ1-3; D not resolved. The germline V gene has CDR1 KGHSH and CDR2 LQKENI. The CDR3 contains 15 residues. V dropped 2 bases and J dropped 0 bases, with 8 bases sitting between them. The CDR3 sequence is CASSPKQSSGNTIYF. The CDR3 DNA reads TGTGCCAGCTCACCAAAGCAATCCTCTGGAAACACCATATATTTT.

This clone has only a few counts. This chain connects TRBV19 to TRBJ1-1; D is undetermined. The ends were cut back, 5 bases at V and 1 base at J, with 8 bases in the middle. The germline V gene encodes CDR1 LNHDA and CDR2 SQIVND (reference sequence). CDR3 length equals 13 residues. Here the CDR3 DNA reads TGTGCCAGTAGTCCATCAGGGAACACTGAAGCTTTCTTT. Amino acids: CASSPSGNTEAFF.

This chain uses TRBV4-1 with TRBJ2-3, with D perhaps matching TRBD1 or TRBD2 (6 bases each). The CDR3 has 15 residues. Germline CDR1 and CDR2: MGHRA and YSYEKL. V lost 3 bases to trimming and J lost 1 base, with 11 bases between them. The CDR3 sequence is CASSHLRGGTDTQYF. The CDR3 coding sequence is TGCGCCAGCAGCCACTTGAGGGGGGGCACAGATACGCAGTATTTT.

The V call is TRBV4-2, the J call TRBJ2-5; TRBD2 might be the D (7 bases). The CDR3 is 15 amino acids. Germline values: CDR1 LGHNA, CDR2 YNFKEQ. The V gene lost 0 bases and the J gene lost 7 bases, with 15 bases spanning the gap. The CDR3 DNA sequence: TGTGCCAGCAGCCAAGATCGGGGGGCCGGGGGGACCCAGTACTTC. Translated, it gives CASSQDRGAGGTQYF.

The chain joins TRBV6-1 to TRBJ1-4; TRBD1 is a possible D gene (5 bases). Germline assignment: CDR1 MNHNS and CDR2 SASEGT. The CDR3 is 17 residues long. V shed 2 bases and J shed 0 bases, with 13 bases lying between them. CDR3 nucleotides: TGTGCCAGCAGTGAAAAGACAGCATTCGCAACTAATGAAAAACTGTTTTTT. Translated, it gives CASSEKTAFATNEKLFF.

This chain connects TRBV7-9 to TRBJ1-1, with TRBD1 as a possible D gene (5 bases). V lost 5 bases and J lost 2, with 12 bases in between. Germline V gene data show CDR1 as SEHNR and CDR2 as FQNEAQ (reference sequence). The CDR3 runs 14 residues. CDR3 residues: CASSHRGVNTEAFF. Written as DNA, the CDR3 is TGTGCCAGCAGCCATAGAGGGGTAAACACTGAAGCTTTCTTT.

The chain links TRBV29-1 to TRBJ2-3; 8 positions agree with TRBD1. Trimming took 8 bases from V and 2 from J; bases not matched to a gene: 6. The CDR3 totals 13 residues. Per the germline V gene, CDR1 is SQVTM and CDR2 is ANQGSEA. The CDR3 spells CSPQGADTDTQYF. The CDR3, as DNA: TGCAGCCCGCAGGGGGCCGACACAGATACGCAGTATTTT.

The J gene is TRBJ2-3, the V gene TRBV19; 10 bases are shared with TRBD1. V shed 10 bases, J shed 1 base, and the junction held 5 bases outside the gene matches. This CDR3 has 14 amino acids. Looked up from germline, CDR1 is LNHDA and CDR2 is SQIVND (reference sequence). CDR3 nucleotides: TGTGCCACCAGGGGGACAGGGGGCACAGATACGCAGTATTTT. This sequence encodes CATRGTGGTDTQYF.

The sample holds one count of this clone. The V and J genes are TRBV6-5 and TRBJ1-1; 7 bases map to TRBD1. This CDR3 spans 15 amino acids. The V gene's germline CDR1 is MNHEY and CDR2 SVGAGI. V lost 2 bases to trimming and J lost 5 bases; unmatched junction nucleotides: 8. Here the CDR3 reads CASSYDRVVGTEAFF. In DNA form, the CDR3 reads TGTGCCAGCAGTTACGACAGGGTCGTAGGGACTGAAGCTTTCTTT.

This chain links TRBV5-6 with TRBJ2-7, with D tentatively TRBD2 (7 bases). Germline V lookup: CDR1 SGHDT, CDR2 YYEEEE. The CDR3 is 14 residues long. The V and J ends lost 4 bases and 1 base respectively, with 12 bases between them. The CDR3 region is CASSPGGGSYEQYF. Here the CDR3 DNA reads TGTGCCAGCAGCCCGGGGGGCGGTTCCTACGAGCAGTACTTC.

This rearrangement joins TRBV6-1 to TRBJ2-7; perhaps TRBD2 as D (6 bases). The CDR3 is made up of 14 amino acids. Germline values: CDR1 MNHNS, CDR2 SASEGT. V lost 1 base and J 5 bases, leaving 12 bases between the germline ends. DNA of the CDR3: TGTGCCAGCAGTGAAGGTGGGGGGAGCGACGAGCAGTACTTC. Its protein is CASSEGGGSDEQYF.

This clone appeared a few times. The rearrangement links TRBV5-1 to TRBJ2-1; D is unresolved. Germline-derived CDR1 and CDR2 are SGHRS and YFSETQ. This CDR3 is built from 13 residues. V lost 0 bases and J lost 5, with 6 bases in between. The CDR3 here is CASSLELDNEQFF. CDR3 coding DNA: TGCGCCAGCAGCTTGGAACTTGACAATGAGCAGTTCTTC.

This chain uses TRBV15 with TRBJ2-1; D gene unclear. CDR1 LNHNV and CDR2 YYDKDF come from the germline V gene (reference sequence). This CDR3 is 13 amino acids long. The V end lost 6 bases, the J end lost 8 bases, and 14 bases lay between the germline ends. The CDR3 DNA reads TGTGCCACCAGTTTCCCGCCTTGGCATGAGCAGTTCTTC. Translating gives CATSFPPWHEQFF.

CDR3: CASSYQGPYEQYF. As DNA, the CDR3 is TGTGCCAGCAGTTACCAGGGTCCCTACGAGCAGTACTTC. J is TRBJ2-7 and V is TRBV6-5; a weak D match, TRBD1 (5 bases). The CDR3 is 13 residues long. CDR1 is MNHEY and CDR2 is SVGAGI in the germline V gene. Trimming cost V 2 bases and J 2 bases, with 7 bases left between them.

This clone was detected only a few times. V and J are TRBV19 and TRBJ1-6; D unresolved. Germline lookup yields CDR1 LNHDA and CDR2 SQIVND (reference sequence). The ends were cut back, 3 bases at V and 2 bases at J, with 8 bases in the middle. The CDR3 loop spans 15 amino acids. The CDR3 loop is CASSIKGTYNSPLHF. The CDR3 DNA sequence: TGTGCCAGTAGTATTAAGGGCACCTATAATTCACCCCTCCACTTT.

This chain uses TRBV19 with TRBJ2-7; D might be TRBD2 (5 bases). Trimming took off 9 bases at V and 3 bases at J, with 18 bases between the two ends. Germline V gene sequence: CDR1 LNHDA, CDR2 SQIVND (reference sequence). The CDR3 covers 14 residues. For the CDR3, the DNA is TGTGCCAGCTCACACGCGGGCCAGCACTACGAGCAGTACTTC. Its protein is CASSHAGQHYEQYF.

Only a few counts were recorded for this clone. The CDR3: CATSRGQDYTEAFF. As DNA, the CDR3 is TGTGCCACCAGCAGAGGACAGGACTACACTGAAGCTTTCTTT. The chain couples TRBV15 to TRBJ1-1; D might be TRBD1 (6 bases). The V end was cut by 1 base, the J end by 3 bases, with 9 bases between. CDR1 LNHNV and CDR2 YYDKDF come from the germline V gene (reference sequence). The CDR3 consists of 14 residues.

This clone was observed a few times. The J gene is TRBJ2-1, the V gene TRBV5-4, with D possibly matching TRBD2 (5 bases). V lost 0 bases and J lost 1, with 8 bases in between. The CDR3 covers 15 residues. The V gene's germline CDR1 is SGHNT and CDR2 YYREEE (reference sequence). CDR3 protein: CASSLAWESYNEQFF. CDR3 coding DNA: TGTGCCAGCAGCTTGGCATGGGAGTCCTACAATGAGCAGTTCTTC.

This rearrangement joins TRBV5-6 to TRBJ2-5; D is unresolved. In germline, CDR1 is SGHDT, CDR2 YYEEEE. Deletions cut 1 base from V and 1 base from J, with 8 bases between. The CDR3 covers 14 residues. CDR3: CASSLQASQETQYF. For the CDR3, the DNA is TGTGCCAGCAGCTTGCAGGCCTCCCAAGAGACCCAGTACTTC.

The V gene is TRBV7-9, the J gene TRBJ1-5; TRBD1 might be the D (6 bases). The germline V gene encodes CDR1 SEHNR and CDR2 FQNEAQ (reference sequence). Trimming stripped 6 bases from V and 5 bases from J, with 17 bases between. The CDR3 is 15 residues long. The CDR3 DNA sequence: TGTGCCAGCAGTTTGGGACACCATGGAGATCAGCCCCAGCATTTT. Encoded protein: CASSLGHHGDQPQHF.

This clone is a singleton in its sample. The V call is TRBV5-5, the J call TRBJ1-3; perhaps TRBD1 as D (5 bases). The CDR3 totals 15 residues. Trimming removed 0 bases at V and 2 bases at J, with 9 bases between. Germline lookup yields CDR1 SGHKS and CDR2 YYEKEE (reference sequence). The CDR3 region is CASSLEGRAGNTIYF. The CDR3 DNA follows: TGTGCCAGCAGCTTGGAGGGCAGGGCTGGAAACACCATATATTTT.

The chain recombines TRBV27 with TRBJ2-7; 9 positions agree with TRBD2. Trimming at V came to 4 bases and at J to 4 bases, leaving 5 bases not matched to a gene. Looked up from germline, CDR1 is MNHEY and CDR2 is SMNVEV (reference sequence). The CDR3 sequence is 14 residues long. The CDR3 DNA is TGTGCCAGCAGTTCGTCGACTAGCGGATACGAGCAGTACTTC. This gives the protein CASSSSTSGYEQYF.

V and J are TRBV19 and TRBJ1-1, with a possible D match to TRBD1 (6 bases). The CDR3 loop spans 15 amino acids. The V gene lost 6 bases and the J gene lost 5 bases, with 19 bases spanning the gap. CDR1 and CDR2 from the germline V gene are LNHDA and SQIVND (reference sequence). The CDR3: CASSHRTGGRTEAFF. CDR3 sequence (DNA): TGTGCCAGTAGCCATAGGACGGGGGGCAGGACTGAAGCTTTCTTT.

This chain links TRBV6-1 with TRBJ2-1, with D unresolved. In germline, CDR1 is MNHNS, CDR2 SASEGT. This CDR3 has 15 residues. Trimming cost V 3 bases and J 0 bases, with 9 bases left between them. The CDR3 here is CASSESSTSYNEQFF. The DNA for the CDR3 is TGTGCCAGCAGTGAGTCGTCTACCTCCTACAATGAGCAGTTCTTC.

The chain carries TRBV6-6 and TRBJ1-5; 7 positions match TRBD1. The V gene end was trimmed by 6 bases and the J gene end by 3 bases; junction bases not matched to a gene: 8. The germline CDR1 and CDR2 sequences are MNHNY and SVGAGI (reference sequence). The CDR3 consists of 15 residues. The CDR3 DNA reads TGTGCCAGCAGGGGGGGACAGCGCCCCAATCAGCCCCAGCATTTT. This encodes CASRGGQRPNQPQHF.

This clone is categorized as medium-sized. The chain links TRBV1 to TRBJ1-3. TRBV1 is designated a pseudogene. CDR3 length equals 15 residues. This CDR3 is CTSSQDCSSGNTIYF. CDR3 in DNA: TGCACCAGCAGCCAAGATTGCTCCTCTGGAAACACCATATATTTT.

V is TRBV21-1 and J is TRBJ1-6. TRBV21-1 is deemed a pseudogene. The CDR3 totals 12 residues. CDR3 in amino acids: CASSYLNSPLHF. The CDR3 DNA reads TGTGCCAGCAGCTACCTAAATTCACCCCTCCACTTT.

The chain has TRBV10-3 and TRBJ2-4; D not certain. The CDR3 totals 17 residues. The germline CDR1 and CDR2 sequences are ENHRY and SYGVKD. V lost 0 bases to trimming and J lost 6 bases, with 18 bases between them. In DNA form, the CDR3 reads TGTGCCATCAGTGAGTCGGAACAGCCAAAAATCGGAAACATTCAGTACTTC. Protein: CAISESEQPKIGNIQYF.

The sample holds one count of this clone. This rearrangement joins TRBV30 to TRBJ1-2; possible D gene TRBD1, 6 bases. Looked up from germline, CDR1 is GTSNPN and CDR2 is SVGIG (reference sequence). This CDR3 has 14 residues. V was cut by 3 bases and J by 7 bases, with 18 bases left in between. CDR3 bases: TGTGCCTGGAGGCCTGAAGGGGGGGCGGCTGGCTACACCTTC. Its protein is CAWRPEGGAAGYTF.

The J gene is TRBJ2-1, the V gene TRBV30; TRBD2 aligns across 8 bases. CDR3 length equals 15 residues. Germline V CDR1 and CDR2: GTSNPN, SVGIG (reference sequence). Unmatched junction bases numbered 14, after V lost 6 bases and J lost 7 bases. Here the CDR3 reads CACISGLVLSNEQFF. Written as DNA, the CDR3 is TGTGCCTGTATCTCGGGACTAGTGCTATCTAATGAGCAGTTCTTC.

The chain links TRBV18 to TRBJ2-2; D ambiguous. Trimming removed 0 bases at V and 6 bases at J, with 20 bases between. Germline CDR1 KGHSH, CDR2 LQKENI. The CDR3 covers 18 residues. DNA for the CDR3: TGTGCCAGCTCACCACCGCCGGCGTACGGCCTCAATTCCGGGGAGCTGTTTTTT. Encoded protein: CASSPPPAYGLNSGELFF.

This chain uses TRBV5-6 with TRBJ2-7, with 8 bases aligning to TRBD2. The V gene end was trimmed by 4 bases and the J gene end by 2 bases; junction bases not matched to a gene: 2. The CDR3 length is 13 residues. Germline CDR1 and CDR2: SGHDT and YYEEEE. CDR3: CASSPAGAYEQYF. The CDR3 region has the DNA TGTGCCAGCAGCCCAGCGGGGGCCTACGAGCAGTACTTC.